The 2 T cell receptor beta chains given below trace back to one sample, sequenced in a study of cytomegalovirus exposure and HLA in healthy donors. The primer mix had 60 Vbeta and 13 Jbeta primers. TCRdb's copy holds only in-frame clones and misses some; the assay was immunoSEQ multiplex PCR. Of around 99,000 clones in the sample, approximately 80% are singletons; the top ten hold over 3%. Material for sequencing was PBMCs. The receptors were gathered from a middle-aged man in good health and CMV-seronegative.

The J gene is TRBJ2-1, the V gene TRBV2, with TRBD2 identical over 11 bases. The CDR3 totals 16 residues. The trim removed 6 bases at V and 3 bases at J, leaving 7 bases unmatched. Germline CDR1 is SNHLY and CDR2 is FYNNEI. CDR3 sequence: CASSISGGEFYNEQFF. The CDR3 region has the DNA TGTGCCAGCAGCATTAGCGGGGGGGAATTCTACAATGAGCAGTTCTTC.

Points on this clone: The same CDR3 also results from other DNA sequences found in this sample. The V and J genes are TRBV2 and TRBJ1-5, with a possible D match to TRBD1 (6 bases). The CDR3 spans 14 residues. Germline V gene lookup returns CDR1 SNHLY and CDR2 FYNNEI. Trimming stripped 0 bases from V and 4 bases from J, with 7 bases between. CDR3 nucleotide sequence: TGTGCCAGCAGTGAAGCACAGGGTAATCAGCCCCAGCATTTT. Its protein is CASSEAQGNQPQHF.